This TCR beta chain stems from a study of cytomegalovirus exposure and HLA in healthy donors. Germline V gene data show CDR1 as SGHDT and CDR2 as YYEEEE. The CDR3 covers 16 residues. V shed 6 bases, J shed 0 bases, and the junction held 9 bases outside the gene matches. Study results and caveats: The classifier, whose performance was assessed in both the original and validation cohorts, reportedly diagnosed cytomegalovirus status with high specificity and sensitivity. An ancestry cluster, one associated with Asian ancestry, reportedly showed fewer N-insertions than the approximately 720-donor mean in a later analysis.

A note on this clone: Its antigen is currently unknown.

Donors were nominally healthy when sampled, though unrecorded immune exposures were likely. 60 Vbeta and 13 Jbeta primers were used in PCR. Using immunoSEQ multiplex PCR, the repertoire was profiled, and TCRdb retains in-frame clones only, with some absent. The sample carries some 200,000 clones, around 88% recorded once. The V gene is TRBV5-6, the J gene TRBJ1-2, with TRBD1 identical over 9 bases. This TCR derives from a woman between 18 and 29 years old in good health and CMV-seronegative. Specimen: PBMCs. CDR3 in amino acids: CASTLPGTGSNYGYTF. The DNA for the CDR3 is TGTGCCAGCACCCTGCCCGGGACAGGGTCTAACTATGGCTACACCTTC.